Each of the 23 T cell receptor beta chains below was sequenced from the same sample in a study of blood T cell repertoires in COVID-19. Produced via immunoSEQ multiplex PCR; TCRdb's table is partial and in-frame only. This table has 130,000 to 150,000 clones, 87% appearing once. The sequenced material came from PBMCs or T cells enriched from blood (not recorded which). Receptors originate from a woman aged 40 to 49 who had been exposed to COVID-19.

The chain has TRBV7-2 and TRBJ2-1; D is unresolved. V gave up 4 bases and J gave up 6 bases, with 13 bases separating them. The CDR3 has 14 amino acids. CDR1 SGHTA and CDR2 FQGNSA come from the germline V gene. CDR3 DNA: TGTGCCAGCAGCTCACGGGTAGTCGGCAATGAGCAGTTCTTC. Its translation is CASSSRVVGNEQFF.

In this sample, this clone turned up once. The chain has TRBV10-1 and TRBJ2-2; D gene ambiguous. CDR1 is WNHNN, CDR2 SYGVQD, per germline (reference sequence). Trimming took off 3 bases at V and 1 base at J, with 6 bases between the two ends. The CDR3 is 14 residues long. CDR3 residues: CASSEYLNTGELFF. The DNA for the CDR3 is TGCGCCAGCAGTGAATATTTGAACACCGGGGAGCTGTTTTTT.

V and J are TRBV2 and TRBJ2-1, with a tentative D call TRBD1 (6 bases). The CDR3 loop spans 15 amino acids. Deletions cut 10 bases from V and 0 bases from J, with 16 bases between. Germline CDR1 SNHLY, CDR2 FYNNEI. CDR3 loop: CATQFTGSSYNEQFF. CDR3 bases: TGTGCCACCCAATTTACAGGGAGCTCCTACAATGAGCAGTTCTTC.

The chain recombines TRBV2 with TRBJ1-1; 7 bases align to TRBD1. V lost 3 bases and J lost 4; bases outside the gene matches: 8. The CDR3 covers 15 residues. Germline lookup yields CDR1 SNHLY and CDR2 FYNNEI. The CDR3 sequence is CASSEVDRAGTEAFF. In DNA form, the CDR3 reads TGTGCCAGCAGTGAGGTAGACAGGGCTGGCACTGAAGCTTTCTTT. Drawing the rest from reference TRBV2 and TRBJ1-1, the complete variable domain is EPEVTQTPSHQVTQMGQEVILRCVPISNHLYFYWYRQILGQKVEFLVSFYNNEISEKSEIFDDQFSVERPDGSNFTLKIRSTKLEDSAMYFCASSEVDRAGTEAFFGQGTRLTVV.

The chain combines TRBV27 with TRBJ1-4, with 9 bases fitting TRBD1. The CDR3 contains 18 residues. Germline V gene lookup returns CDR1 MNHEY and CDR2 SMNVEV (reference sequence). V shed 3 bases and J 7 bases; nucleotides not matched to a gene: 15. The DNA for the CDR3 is TGTGCCAGCAGTTTTACGGGACAGGGTTTTTCAAAGGGTGAAAAACTGTTTTTT. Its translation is CASSFTGQGFSKGEKLFF.

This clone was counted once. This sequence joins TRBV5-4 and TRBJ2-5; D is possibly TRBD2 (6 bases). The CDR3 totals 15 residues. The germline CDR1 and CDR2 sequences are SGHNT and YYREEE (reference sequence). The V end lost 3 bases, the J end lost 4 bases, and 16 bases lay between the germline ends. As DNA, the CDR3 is TGTGCCAGCAGCTGGAGCGGGCCCGCGGCAGAGACCCAGTACTTC. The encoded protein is CASSWSGPAAETQYF.

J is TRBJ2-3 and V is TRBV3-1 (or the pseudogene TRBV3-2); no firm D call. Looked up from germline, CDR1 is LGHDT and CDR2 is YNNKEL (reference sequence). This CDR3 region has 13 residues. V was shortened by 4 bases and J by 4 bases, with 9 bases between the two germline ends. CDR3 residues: CASSPEKADTQYF. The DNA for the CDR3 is TGTGCCAGCAGCCCGGAGAAGGCAGATACGCAGTATTTT.

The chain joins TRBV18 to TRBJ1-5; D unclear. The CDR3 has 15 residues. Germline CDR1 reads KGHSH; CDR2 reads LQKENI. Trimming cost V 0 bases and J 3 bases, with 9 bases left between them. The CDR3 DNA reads TGTGCCAGCTCACCACCGAGTGGAGACAATCAGCCCCAGCATTTT. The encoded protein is CASSPPSGDNQPQHF.

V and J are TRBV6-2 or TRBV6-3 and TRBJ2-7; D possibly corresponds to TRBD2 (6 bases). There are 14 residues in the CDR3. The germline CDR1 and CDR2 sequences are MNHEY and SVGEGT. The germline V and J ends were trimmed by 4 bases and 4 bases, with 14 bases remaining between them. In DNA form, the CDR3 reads TGTGCCAGCAGTTTCGGAGGGCCCTCTTACGAGCAGTACTTC. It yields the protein CASSFGGPSYEQYF.

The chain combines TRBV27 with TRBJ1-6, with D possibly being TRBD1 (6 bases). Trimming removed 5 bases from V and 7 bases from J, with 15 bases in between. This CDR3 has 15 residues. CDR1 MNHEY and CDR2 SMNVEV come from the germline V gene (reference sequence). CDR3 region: CASSAQGTFNSPLHF. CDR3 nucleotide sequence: TGTGCCAGCAGTGCCCAGGGGACGTTCAATTCACCCCTCCACTTT.

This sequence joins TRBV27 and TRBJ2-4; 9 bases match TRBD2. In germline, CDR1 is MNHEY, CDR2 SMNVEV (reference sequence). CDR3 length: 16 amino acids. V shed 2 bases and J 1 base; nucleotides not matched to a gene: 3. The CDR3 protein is CASSLMAGGAKNIQYF. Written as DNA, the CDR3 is TGTGCCAGCAGTTTAATGGCGGGAGGGGCCAAAAACATTCAGTACTTC.

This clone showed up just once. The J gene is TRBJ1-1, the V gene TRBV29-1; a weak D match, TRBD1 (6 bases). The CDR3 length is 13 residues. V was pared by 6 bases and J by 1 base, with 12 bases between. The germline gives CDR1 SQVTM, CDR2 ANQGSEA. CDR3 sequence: CSVGTGSNTEAFF. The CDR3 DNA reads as TGCAGCGTCGGTACAGGGTCGAACACTGAAGCTTTCTTT.

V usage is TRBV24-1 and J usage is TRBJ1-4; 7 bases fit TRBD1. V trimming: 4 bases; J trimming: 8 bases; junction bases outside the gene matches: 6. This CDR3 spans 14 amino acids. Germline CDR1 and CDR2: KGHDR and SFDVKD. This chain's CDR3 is CATSDPRQGEKLFF. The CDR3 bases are TGTGCCACCAGTGACCCTCGACAGGGAGAAAAACTGTTTTTT.

The CDR3 DNA sequence: TGTGCCAGCAGCTTAGCGGGAGGGCCCAATGAGCAGTTCTTC. It translates to CASSLAGGPNEQFF. The chain uses TRBV7-2 and TRBJ2-1; 7 nucleotides align to TRBD2. V trimming: 0 bases; J trimming: 6 bases; junction bases outside the gene matches: 2. The germline gives CDR1 SGHTA, CDR2 FQGNSA. The CDR3 covers 14 residues. The variable domain in full, with the rest retrieved from reference TRBV7-2 and TRBJ2-1, is GAGVSQSPSNKVTEKGKDVELRCDPISGHTALYWYRQSLGQGLEFLIYFQGNSAPDKSGLPSDRFSAERTGGSVSTLTIQRTQQEDSAVYLCASSLAGGPNEQFFGPGTRLTVL.

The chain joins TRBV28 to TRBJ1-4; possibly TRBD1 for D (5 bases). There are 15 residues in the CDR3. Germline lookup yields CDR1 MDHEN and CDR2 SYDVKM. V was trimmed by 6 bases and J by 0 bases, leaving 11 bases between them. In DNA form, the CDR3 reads TGTGCCAGCAGATCAGGGATTACAACTAATGAAAAACTGTTTTTT. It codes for CASRSGITTNEKLFF.

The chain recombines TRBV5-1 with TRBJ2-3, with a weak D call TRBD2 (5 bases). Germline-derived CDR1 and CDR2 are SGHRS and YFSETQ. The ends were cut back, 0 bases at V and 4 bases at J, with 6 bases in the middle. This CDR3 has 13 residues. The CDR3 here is CASSLGGSDTQYF. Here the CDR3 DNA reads TGCGCCAGCAGCTTGGGAGGGTCAGATACGCAGTATTTT.

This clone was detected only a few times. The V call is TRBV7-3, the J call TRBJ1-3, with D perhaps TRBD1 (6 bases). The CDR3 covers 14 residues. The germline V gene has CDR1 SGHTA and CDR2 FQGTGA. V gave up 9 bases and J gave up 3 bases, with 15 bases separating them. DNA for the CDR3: TGTGCCAGGTCGACAGGAAGGTTTGGAAACACCATATATTTT. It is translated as CARSTGRFGNTIYF.

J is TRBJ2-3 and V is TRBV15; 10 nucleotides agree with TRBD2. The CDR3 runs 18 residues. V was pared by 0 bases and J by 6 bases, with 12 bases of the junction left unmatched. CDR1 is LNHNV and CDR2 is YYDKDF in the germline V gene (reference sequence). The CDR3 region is CATSRDNGASGRLDTQYF. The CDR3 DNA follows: TGTGCCACCAGCAGAGATAACGGGGCTAGCGGGAGATTGGATACGCAGTATTTT. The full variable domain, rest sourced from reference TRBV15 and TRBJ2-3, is DAMVIQNPRYQVTQFGKPVTLSCSQTLNHNVMYWYQQKSSQAPKLLFHYYDKDFNNEADTPDNFQSRRPNTSFCFLDIRSPGLGDTAMYLCATSRDNGASGRLDTQYFGPGTRLTVL.

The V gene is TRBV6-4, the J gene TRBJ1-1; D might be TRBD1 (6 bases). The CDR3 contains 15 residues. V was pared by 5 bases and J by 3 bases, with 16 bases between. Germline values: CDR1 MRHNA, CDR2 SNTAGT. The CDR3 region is CASSPRGALDTEAFF. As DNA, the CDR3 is TGTGCCAGCAGTCCCCGGGGGGCTTTGGACACTGAAGCTTTCTTT.

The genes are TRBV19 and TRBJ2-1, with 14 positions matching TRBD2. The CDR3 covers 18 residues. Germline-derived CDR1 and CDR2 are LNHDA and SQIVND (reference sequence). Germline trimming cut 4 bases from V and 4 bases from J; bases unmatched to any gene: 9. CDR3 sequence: CASSRRGTSGSMYNEQFF. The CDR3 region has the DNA TGTGCCAGTAGTAGGCGTGGGACTAGCGGGAGTATGTACAATGAGCAGTTCTTC.

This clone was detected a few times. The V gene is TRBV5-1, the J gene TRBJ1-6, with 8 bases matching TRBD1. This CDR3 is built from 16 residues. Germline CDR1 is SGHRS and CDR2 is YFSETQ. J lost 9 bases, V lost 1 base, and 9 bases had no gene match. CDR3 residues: CASSLTTTGGASPLHF. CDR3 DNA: TGCGCCAGCAGCTTGACTACAACAGGGGGAGCTTCACCCCTCCACTTT.

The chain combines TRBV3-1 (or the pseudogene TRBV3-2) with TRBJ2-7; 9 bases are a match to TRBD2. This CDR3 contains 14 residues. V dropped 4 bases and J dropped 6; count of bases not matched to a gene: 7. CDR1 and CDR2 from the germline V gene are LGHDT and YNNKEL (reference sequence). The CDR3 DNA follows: TGTGCCAGCAGCCCTTGGCGGGGGGGCTCCGAGCAGTACTTC. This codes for CASSPWRGGSEQYF.

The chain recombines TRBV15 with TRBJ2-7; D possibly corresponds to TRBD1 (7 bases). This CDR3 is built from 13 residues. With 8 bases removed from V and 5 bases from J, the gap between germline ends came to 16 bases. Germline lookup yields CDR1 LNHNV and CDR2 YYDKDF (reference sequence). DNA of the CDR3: TGTGCCACCGGAGGGGACAGCCGCCACGAGCAGTACTTC. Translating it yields CATGGDSRHEQYF.